This T cell receptor beta chain appears in the sequencing data of a study of CD8 T cells in ankylosing spondylitis. Quantitative barcoded 5'-RACE was used to prepare TCR beta libraries. TCRdb reprocessed the 5' RACE reads with MiXCR, giving one entry per CDR3 protein. The table includes hundreds of thousands of distinct CDR3 sequences, more than 25% detected once. The J segment lost 2 bases and the V segment lost 7 bases, leaving 9 bases of the junction unmatched. This CDR3 contains 17 residues. Study results and limitations: For ankylosing spondylitis blood, a TCR beta motif of under ten highly homologous variants appeared characteristic. Past studies reported some motif variants in reactive arthritis synovial fluid and blood. Disease-linked clones reportedly concentrated significantly in matched ankylosing spondylitis synovial fluid.

This clonotype showed up just a few times. Its antigen is undetermined. V is TRBV12-3 or TRBV12-4 and J is TRBJ2-5, with 14 nucleotides matching TRBD2. Specimen: blood, either unsorted or a sorted T cell fraction (not recorded which). The TCR was taken from a male donor with ankylosing spondylitis. This CDR3 reads CASNYRGTSGRQETQYF. As DNA, the CDR3 is TGTGCCAGCAACTACAGGGGGACTAGCGGGAGACAAGAGACCCAGTACTTC.